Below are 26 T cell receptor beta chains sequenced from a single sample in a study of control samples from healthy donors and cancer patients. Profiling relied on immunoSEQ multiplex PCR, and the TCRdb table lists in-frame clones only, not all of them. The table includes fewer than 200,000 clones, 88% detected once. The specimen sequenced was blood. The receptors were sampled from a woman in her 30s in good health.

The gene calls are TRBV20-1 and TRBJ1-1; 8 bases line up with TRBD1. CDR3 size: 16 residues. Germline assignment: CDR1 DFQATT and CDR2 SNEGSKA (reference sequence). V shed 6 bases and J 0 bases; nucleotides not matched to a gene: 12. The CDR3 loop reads CSASRSGQGVNTEAFF. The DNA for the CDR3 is TGCAGTGCCAGTCGTTCTGGACAGGGCGTGAACACTGAAGCTTTCTTT.

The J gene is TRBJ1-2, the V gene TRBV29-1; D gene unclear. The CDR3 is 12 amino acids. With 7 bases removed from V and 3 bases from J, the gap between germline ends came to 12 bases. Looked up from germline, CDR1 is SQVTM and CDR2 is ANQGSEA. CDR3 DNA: TGCAGCGCCAGAGGACTCCACTATGGCTACACCTTC. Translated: CSARGLHYGYTF. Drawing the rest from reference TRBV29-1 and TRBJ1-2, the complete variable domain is SAVISQKPSRDICQRGTSLTIQCQVDSQVTMMFWYRQQPGQSLTLIATANQGSEATYESGFVIDKFPISRPNLTFSTLTVSNMSPEDSSIYLCSARGLHYGYTFGSGTRLTVV.

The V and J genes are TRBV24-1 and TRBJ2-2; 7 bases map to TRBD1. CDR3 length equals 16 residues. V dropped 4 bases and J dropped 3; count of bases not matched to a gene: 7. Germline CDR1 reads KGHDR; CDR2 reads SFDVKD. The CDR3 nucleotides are TGTGCCACCAGTGAACCACAGGGGTCCTACACCGGGGAGCTGTTTTTT. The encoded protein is CATSEPQGSYTGELFF.

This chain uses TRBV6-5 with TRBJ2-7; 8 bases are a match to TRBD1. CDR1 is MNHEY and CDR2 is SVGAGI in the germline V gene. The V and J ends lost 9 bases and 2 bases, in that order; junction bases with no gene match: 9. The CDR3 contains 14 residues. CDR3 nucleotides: TGTGCCAGTTCCCCGGGACAGGCCCCCTACGAGCAGTACTTC. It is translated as CASSPGQAPYEQYF.

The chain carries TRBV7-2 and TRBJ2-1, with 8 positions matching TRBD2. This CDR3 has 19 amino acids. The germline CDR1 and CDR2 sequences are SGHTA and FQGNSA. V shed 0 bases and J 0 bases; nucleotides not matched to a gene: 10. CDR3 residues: CASSLASGLGASSYNEQFF. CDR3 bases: TGTGCCAGCAGCTTAGCGTCGGGACTAGGGGCGAGCTCCTACAATGAGCAGTTCTTC.

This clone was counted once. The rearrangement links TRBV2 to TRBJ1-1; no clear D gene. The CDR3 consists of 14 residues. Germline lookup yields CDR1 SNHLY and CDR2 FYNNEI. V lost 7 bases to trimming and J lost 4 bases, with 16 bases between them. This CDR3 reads CASKVEREGTEAFF. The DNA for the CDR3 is TGTGCCAGCAAGGTCGAAAGGGAGGGCACTGAAGCTTTCTTT.

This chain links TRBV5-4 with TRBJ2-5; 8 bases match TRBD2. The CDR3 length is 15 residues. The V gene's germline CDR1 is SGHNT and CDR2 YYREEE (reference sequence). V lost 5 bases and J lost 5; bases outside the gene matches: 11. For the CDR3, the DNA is TGTGCCAGCAGACGAGTGAGCGGGGGTGCTGAGACCCAGTACTTC. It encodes CASRRVSGGAETQYF.

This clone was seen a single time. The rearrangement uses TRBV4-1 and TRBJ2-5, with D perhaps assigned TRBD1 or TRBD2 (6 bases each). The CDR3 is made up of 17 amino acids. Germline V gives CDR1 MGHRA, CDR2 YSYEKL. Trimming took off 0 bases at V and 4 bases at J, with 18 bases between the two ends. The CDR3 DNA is TGCGCCAGCAGCCAAGACTACTGGGACACGCGGGGAGAGACCCAGTACTTC. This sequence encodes CASSQDYWDTRGETQYF.

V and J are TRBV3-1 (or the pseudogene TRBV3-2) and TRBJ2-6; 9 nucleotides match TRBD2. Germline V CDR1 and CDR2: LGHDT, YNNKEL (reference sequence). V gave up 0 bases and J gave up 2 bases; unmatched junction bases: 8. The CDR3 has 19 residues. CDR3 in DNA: TGTGCCAGCAGCCAAGACCTGGGACTAGCTTGGGCTGGGGCCAACGTCCTGACTTTC. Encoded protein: CASSQDLGLAWAGANVLTF.

CDR3 region: CASSQRRGINQPQHF. The CDR3 region has the DNA TGTGCCAGCAGCCAAAGGAGAGGGATTAATCAGCCCCAGCATTTT. V and J are TRBV27 and TRBJ1-5, with no clear D. Trimming stripped 6 bases from V and 4 bases from J, with 16 bases between. CDR3 length equals 15 residues. Germline V CDR1 and CDR2: MNHEY, SMNVEV (reference sequence).

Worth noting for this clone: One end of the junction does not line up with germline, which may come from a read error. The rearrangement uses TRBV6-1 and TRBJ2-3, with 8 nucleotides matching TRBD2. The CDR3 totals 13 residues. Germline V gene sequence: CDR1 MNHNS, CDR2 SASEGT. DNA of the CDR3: TGTGCCAGCAGTGAAGATTCGGGGGGGCTAGAGGATTTT. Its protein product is CASSEDSGGLEDF.

CDR3 sequence: CSVEGGEISGANVLTF. The CDR3 region has the DNA TGCAGCGTTGAGGGTGGGGAAATCTCTGGGGCCAACGTCCTGACTTTC. The V gene is TRBV29-1, the J gene TRBJ2-6; D unresolved. V lost 3 bases, J lost 0 bases, and 12 bases lay in between. Germline CDR1 is SQVTM and CDR2 is ANQGSEA. The CDR3 is 16 amino acids.

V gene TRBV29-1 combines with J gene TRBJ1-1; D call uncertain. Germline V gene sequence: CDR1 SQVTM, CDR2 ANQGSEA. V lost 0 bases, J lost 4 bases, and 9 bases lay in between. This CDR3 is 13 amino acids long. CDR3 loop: CSVEEKAGTEAFF. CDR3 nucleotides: TGCAGCGTTGAAGAAAAGGCGGGCACTGAAGCTTTCTTT.

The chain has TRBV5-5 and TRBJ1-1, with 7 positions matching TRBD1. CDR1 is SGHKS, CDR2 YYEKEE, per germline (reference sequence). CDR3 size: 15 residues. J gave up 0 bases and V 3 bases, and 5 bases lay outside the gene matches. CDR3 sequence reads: CASSSQGQLNTEAFF. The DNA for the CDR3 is TGTGCCAGCAGCTCCCAGGGACAGTTGAACACTGAAGCTTTCTTT.

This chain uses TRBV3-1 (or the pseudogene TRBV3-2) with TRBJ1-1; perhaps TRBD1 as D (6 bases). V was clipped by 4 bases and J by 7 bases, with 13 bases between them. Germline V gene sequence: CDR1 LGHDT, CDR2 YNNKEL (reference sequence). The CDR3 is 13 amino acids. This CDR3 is CASSLQGEGEAFF. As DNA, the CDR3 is TGTGCCAGCAGCCTACAGGGAGAGGGTGAAGCTTTCTTT.

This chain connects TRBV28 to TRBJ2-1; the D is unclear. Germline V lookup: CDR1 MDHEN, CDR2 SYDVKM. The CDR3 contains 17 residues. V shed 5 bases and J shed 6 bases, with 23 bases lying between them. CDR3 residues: CASSPRRQSLKSNEQFF. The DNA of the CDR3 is TGTGCCAGCAGTCCACGACGGCAGTCCCTAAAGAGCAATGAGCAGTTCTTC.

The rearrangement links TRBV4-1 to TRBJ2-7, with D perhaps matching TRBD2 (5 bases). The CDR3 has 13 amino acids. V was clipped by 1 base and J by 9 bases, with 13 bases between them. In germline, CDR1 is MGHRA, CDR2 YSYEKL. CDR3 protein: CASSQAGVEGQYF. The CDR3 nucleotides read TGCGCCAGCAGCCAAGCTGGGGTTGAGGGGCAGTACTTC.

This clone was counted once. The CDR3 reads CASSPQAPGTGSSKALHF. CDR3 DNA sequence: TGTGCCAGCAGCCCCCAAGCCCCCGGGACAGGGTCCTCAAAGGCCCTCCACTTT. The chain combines TRBV7-2 with TRBJ1-6; 9 positions agree with TRBD1. This CDR3 spans 18 amino acids. Germline V lookup: CDR1 SGHTA, CDR2 FQGNSA. V was clipped by 5 bases and J by 14 bases; unmatched bases: 22.

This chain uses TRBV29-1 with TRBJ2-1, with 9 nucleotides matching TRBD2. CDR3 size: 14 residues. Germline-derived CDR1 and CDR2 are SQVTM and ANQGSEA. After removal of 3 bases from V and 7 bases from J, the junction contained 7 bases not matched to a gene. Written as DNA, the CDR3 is TGCAGCGTTGATGTAGCGGGAGTTGGAAATGAGCAGTTCTTC. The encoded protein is CSVDVAGVGNEQFF.

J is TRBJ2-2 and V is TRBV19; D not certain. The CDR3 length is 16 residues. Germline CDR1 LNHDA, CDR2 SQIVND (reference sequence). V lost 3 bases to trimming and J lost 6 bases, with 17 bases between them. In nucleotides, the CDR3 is TGTGCCAGTAGTATGCTGGGATTCACCTCGCCCGGGGAGCTGTTTTTT. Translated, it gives CASSMLGFTSPGELFF.

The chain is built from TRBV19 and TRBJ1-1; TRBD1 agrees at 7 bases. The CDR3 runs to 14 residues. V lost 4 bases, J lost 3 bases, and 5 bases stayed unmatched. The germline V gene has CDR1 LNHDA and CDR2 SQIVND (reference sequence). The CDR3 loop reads CASSTDRWDTEAFF. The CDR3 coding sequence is TGTGCCAGTAGTACGGACAGGTGGGACACTGAAGCTTTCTTT.

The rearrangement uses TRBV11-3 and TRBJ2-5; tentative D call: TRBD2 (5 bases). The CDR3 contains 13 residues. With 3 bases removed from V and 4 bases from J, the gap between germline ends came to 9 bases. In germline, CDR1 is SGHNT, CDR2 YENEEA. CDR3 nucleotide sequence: TGTGCCAGCAGCTTTAGTCGGGGAGAGACCCAGTACTTC. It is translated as CASSFSRGETQYF.

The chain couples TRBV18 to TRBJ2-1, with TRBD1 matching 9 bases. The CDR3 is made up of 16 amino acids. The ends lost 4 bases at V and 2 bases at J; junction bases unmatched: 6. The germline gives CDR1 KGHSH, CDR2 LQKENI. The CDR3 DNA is TGTGCCAGCTCACTCTCGGGGACAGGGACCTACAATGAGCAGTTCTTC. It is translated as CASSLSGTGTYNEQFF.

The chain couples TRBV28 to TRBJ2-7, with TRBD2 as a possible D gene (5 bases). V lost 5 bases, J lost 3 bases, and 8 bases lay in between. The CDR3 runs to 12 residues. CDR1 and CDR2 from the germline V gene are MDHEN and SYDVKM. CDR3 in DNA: TGTGCCAGCAGTCTCCGGGACTACGAGCAGTACTTC. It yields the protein CASSLRDYEQYF.

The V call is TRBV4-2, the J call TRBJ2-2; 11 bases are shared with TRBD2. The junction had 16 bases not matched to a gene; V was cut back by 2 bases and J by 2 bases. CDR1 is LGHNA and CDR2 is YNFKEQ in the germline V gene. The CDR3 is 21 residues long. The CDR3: CASSQTHVGLAGGRNTGELFF. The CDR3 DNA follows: TGTGCCAGCAGCCAAACTCACGTTGGCCTAGCGGGGGGCCGAAACACCGGGGAGCTGTTTTTT.

CDR3: CASTWAPGQDSTIYF. The DNA for the CDR3 is TGCGCCAGCACTTGGGCCCCTGGACAAGACTCCACCATATATTTT. This chain joins TRBV5-1 and TRBJ1-3; weak D call: TRBD1 (5 bases). Trimming cost V 6 bases and J 9 bases, with 22 bases left between them. Germline CDR1 SGHRS, CDR2 YFSETQ. This CDR3 has 15 residues. The variable domain in full, with the rest retrieved from reference TRBV5-1 and TRBJ1-3, is KAGVTQTPRYLIKTRGQQVTLSCSPISGHRSVSWYQQTPGQGLQFLFEYFSETQRNKGNFPGRFSGRQFSNSRSEMNVSTLELGDSALYLCASTWAPGQDSTIYFGEGSWLTVV.